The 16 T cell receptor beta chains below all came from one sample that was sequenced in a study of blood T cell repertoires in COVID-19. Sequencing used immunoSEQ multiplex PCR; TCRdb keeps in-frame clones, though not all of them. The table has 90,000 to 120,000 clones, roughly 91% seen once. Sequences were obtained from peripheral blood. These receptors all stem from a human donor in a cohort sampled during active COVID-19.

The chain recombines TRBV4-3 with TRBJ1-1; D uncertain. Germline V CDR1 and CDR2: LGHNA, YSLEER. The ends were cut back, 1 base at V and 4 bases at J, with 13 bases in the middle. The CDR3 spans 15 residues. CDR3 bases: TGCGCCAGCAGCCAAGGTTGGCCGAGGGCCACTGAAGCTTTCTTT. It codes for CASSQGWPRATEAFF.

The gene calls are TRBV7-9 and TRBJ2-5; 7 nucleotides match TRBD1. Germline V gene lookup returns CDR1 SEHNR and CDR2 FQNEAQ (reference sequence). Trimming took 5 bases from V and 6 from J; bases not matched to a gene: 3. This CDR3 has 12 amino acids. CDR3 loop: CASSTGEKTQYF. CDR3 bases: TGTGCCAGCAGCACAGGGGAGAAGACCCAGTACTTC.

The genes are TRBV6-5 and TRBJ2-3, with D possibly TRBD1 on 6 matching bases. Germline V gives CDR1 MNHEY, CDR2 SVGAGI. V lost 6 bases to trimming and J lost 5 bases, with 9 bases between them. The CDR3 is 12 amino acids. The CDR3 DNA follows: TGTGCCAGCAGCAGGGACATAGATACGCAGTATTTT. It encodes CASSRDIDTQYF.

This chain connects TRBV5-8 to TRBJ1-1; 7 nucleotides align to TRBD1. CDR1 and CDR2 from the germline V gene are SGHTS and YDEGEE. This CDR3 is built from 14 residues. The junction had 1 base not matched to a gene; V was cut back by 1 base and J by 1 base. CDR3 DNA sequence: TGTGCCAGCAGCTTGAAGGGGGCGAACACTGAAGCTTTCTTT. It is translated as CASSLKGANTEAFF.

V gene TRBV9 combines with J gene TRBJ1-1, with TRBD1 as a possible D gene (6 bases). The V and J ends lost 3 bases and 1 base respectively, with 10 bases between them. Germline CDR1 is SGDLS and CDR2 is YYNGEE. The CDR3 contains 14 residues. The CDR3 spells CASSAGTQNTEAFF. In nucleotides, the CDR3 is TGTGCCAGCAGCGCAGGGACACAGAACACTGAAGCTTTCTTT. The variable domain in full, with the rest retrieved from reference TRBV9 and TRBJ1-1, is DSGVTQTPKHLITATGQRVTLRCSPRSGDLSVYWYQQSLDQGLQFLIQYYNGEERAKGNILERFSAQQFPDLHSELNLSSLELGDSALYFCASSAGTQNTEAFFGQGTRLTVV.

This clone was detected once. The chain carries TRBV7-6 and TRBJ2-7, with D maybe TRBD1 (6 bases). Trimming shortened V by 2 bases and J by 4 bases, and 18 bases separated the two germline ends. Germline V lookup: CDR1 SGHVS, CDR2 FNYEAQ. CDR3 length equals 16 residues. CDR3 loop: CASSLRGLTGLYEQYF. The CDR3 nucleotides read TGTGCCAGCAGCTTACGCGGACTGACAGGATTGTACGAGCAGTACTTC.

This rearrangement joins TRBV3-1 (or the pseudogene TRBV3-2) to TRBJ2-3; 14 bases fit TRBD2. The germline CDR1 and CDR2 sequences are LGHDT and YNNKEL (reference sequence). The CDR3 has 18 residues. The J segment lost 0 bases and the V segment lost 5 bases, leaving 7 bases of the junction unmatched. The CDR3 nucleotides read TGTGCCAGCAGCTCCGGGACTAGCGGGAGATTAAGCACAGATACGCAGTATTTT. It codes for CASSSGTSGRLSTDTQYF.

The CDR3 loop is CASNSGTSGNIQYF. The CDR3 nucleotides read TGTGCCAGTAATTCCGGGACTAGCGGAAACATTCAGTACTTC. This chain links TRBV19 with TRBJ2-4; TRBD2 aligns across 11 bases. V lost 7 bases to trimming and J lost 6 bases; unmatched junction nucleotides: 5. Germline V CDR1 and CDR2: LNHDA, SQIVND (reference sequence). The CDR3 runs 14 residues.

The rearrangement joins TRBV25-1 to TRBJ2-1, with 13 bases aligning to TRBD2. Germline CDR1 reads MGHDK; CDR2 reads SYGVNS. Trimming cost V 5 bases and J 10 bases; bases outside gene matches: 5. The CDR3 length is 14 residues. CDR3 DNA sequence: TGTGCCAGCAGTAAACTAGCGGGAGGGGGGGAGCAGTTCTTC. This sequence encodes CASSKLAGGGEQFF.

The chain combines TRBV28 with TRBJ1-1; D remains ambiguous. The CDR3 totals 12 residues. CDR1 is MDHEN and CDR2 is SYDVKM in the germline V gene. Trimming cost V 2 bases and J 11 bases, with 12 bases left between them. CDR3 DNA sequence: TGTGCCAGCAGTTTACCTAGCAACGCGGCTTTCTTT. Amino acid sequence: CASSLPSNAAFF.

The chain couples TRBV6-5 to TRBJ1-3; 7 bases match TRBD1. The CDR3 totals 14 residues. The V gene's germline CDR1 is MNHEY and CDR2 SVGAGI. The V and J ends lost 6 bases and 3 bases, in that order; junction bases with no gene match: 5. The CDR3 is CASRTQGVGNTIYF. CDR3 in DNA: TGTGCCAGCAGGACCCAGGGGGTTGGAAACACCATATATTTT.

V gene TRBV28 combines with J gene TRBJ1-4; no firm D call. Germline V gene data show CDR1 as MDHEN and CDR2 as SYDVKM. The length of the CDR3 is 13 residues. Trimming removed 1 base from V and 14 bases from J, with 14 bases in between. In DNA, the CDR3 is TGTGCCAGCAGTTTATCCTCCCGAGGAGAGCTGTTTTTT. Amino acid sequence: CASSLSSRGELFF.

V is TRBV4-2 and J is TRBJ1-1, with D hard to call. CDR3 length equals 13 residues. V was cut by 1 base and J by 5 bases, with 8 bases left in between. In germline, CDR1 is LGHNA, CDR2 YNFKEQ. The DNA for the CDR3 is TGTGCCAGCAGCCAAGGGGCGGGGACTGAAGCTTTCTTT. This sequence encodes CASSQGAGTEAFF.

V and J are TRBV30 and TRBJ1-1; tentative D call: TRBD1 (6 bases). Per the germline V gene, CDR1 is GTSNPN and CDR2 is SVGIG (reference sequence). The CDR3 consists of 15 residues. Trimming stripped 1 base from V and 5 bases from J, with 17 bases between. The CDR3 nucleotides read TGTGCCTGGAGTGGCCCTGGGGGGGCTAGGACTGAAGCTTTCTTT. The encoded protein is CAWSGPGGARTEAFF. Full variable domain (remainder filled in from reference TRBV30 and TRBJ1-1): SQTIHQWPATLVQPVGSPLSLECTVEGTSNPNLYWYRQAAGRGLQLLFYSVGIGQISSEVPQNLSASRPQDRQFILSSKKLLLSDSGFYLCAWSGPGGARTEAFFGQGTRLTVV.

The CDR3, as DNA: TGTGCCAGTAGTATAGGCGTCGGCACAGATACGCAGTATTTT. It is translated as CASSIGVGTDTQYF. This chain joins TRBV19 and TRBJ2-3; D is unresolved. Germline V gene sequence: CDR1 LNHDA, CDR2 SQIVND (reference sequence). Deletions cut 1 base from V and 1 base from J, with 6 bases between. This CDR3 contains 14 residues.

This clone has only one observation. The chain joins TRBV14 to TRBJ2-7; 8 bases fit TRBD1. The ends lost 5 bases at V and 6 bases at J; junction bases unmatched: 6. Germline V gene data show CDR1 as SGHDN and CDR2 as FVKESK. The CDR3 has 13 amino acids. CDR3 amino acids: CASSRTGGGEQYF. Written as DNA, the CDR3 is TGTGCCAGCAGCAGAACAGGGGGTGGCGAGCAGTACTTC.